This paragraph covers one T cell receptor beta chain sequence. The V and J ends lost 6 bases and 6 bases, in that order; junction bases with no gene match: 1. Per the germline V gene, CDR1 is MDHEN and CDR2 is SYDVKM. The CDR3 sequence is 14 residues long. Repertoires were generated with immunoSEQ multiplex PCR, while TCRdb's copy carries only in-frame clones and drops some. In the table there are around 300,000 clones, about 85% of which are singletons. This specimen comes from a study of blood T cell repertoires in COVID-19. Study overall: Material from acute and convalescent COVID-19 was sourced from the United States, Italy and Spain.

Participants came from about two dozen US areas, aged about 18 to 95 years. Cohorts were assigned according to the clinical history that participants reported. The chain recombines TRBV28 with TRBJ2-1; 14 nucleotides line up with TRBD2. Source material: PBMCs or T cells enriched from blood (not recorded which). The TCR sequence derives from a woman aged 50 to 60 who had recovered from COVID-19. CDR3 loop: CASRTSGRVNEQFF. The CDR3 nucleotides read TGTGCCAGCAGGACTAGCGGGAGGGTCAATGAGCAGTTCTTC. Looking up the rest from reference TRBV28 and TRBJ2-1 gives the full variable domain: DVKVTQSSRYLVKRTGEKVFLECVQDMDHENMFWYRQDPGLGLRLIYFSYDVKMKEKGDIPEGYSVSREKKERFSLILESASTNQTSMYLCASRTSGRVNEQFFGPGTRLTVL.